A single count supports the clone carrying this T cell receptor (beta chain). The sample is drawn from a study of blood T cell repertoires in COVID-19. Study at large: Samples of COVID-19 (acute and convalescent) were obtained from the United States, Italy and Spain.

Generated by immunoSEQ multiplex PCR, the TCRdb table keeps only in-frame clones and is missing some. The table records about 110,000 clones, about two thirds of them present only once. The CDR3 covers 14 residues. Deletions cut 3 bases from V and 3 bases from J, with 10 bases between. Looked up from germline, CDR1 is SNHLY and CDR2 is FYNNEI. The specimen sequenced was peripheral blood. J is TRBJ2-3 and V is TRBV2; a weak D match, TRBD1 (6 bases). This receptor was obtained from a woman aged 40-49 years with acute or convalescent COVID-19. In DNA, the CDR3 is TGTGCCAGCAGTGACAGGGGTAGAACAGATACGCAGTATTTT. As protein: CASSDRGRTDTQYF.